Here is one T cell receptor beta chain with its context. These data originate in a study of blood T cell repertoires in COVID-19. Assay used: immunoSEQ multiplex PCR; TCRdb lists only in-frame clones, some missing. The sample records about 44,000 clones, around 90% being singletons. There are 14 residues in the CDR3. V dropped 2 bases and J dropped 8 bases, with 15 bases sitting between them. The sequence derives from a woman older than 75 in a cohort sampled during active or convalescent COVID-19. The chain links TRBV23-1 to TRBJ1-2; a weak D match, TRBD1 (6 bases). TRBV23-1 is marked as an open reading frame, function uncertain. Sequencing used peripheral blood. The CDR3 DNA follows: TGCGCCAGCAGTCAAAAGGGGGGGCCAGGCGGCTACACCTTC. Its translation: CASSQKGGPGGYTF.